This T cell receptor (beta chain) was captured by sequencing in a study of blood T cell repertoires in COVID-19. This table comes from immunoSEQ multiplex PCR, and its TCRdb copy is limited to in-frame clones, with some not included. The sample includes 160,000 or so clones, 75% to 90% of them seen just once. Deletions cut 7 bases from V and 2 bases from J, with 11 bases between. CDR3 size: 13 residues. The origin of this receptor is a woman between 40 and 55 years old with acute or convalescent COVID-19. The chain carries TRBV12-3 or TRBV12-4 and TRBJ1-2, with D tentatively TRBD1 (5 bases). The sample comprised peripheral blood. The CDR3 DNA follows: TGTGCCAGCACCGAAGGGGAAAACTATGGCTACACCTTC. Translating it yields CASTEGENYGYTF.